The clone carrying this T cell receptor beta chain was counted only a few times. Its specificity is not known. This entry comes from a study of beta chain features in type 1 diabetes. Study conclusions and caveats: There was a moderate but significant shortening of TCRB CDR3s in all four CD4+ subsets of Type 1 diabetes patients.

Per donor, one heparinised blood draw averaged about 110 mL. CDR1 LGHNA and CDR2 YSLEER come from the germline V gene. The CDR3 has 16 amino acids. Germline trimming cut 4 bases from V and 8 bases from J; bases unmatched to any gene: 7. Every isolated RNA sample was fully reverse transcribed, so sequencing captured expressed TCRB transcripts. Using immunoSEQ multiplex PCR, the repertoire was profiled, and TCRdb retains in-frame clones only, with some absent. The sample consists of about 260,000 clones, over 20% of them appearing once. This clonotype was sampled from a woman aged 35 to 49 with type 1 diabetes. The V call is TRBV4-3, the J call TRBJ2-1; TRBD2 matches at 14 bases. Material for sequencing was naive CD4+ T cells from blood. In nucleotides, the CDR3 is TGCGCCAGCAGCCTCGGACTAGCGGGAGGCCAGGATGAGCAGTTCTTC. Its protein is CASSLGLAGGQDEQFF.